These T cell receptor beta chains were read from a single sample in a study of cytomegalovirus exposure and HLA in healthy donors. Assay used: immunoSEQ multiplex PCR; TCRdb lists only in-frame clones, some missing. This sample carries about 180,000 clones, 70% to 75% of them seen once, and the ten largest clones take 2.9%. The specimen was PBMCs. The receptors stem from a male donor in good health and CMV-seronegative. The CDR3 runs from the conserved cysteine through the conserved F or W. D genes are given only for firm matches. Only some rows state a clone size, as once, few, many or a class for expanded clones.

j_gene: TRBJ2-3
abundance: NA
v_gene: TRBV6-5
d_gene: TRBD1
len: 14
CDR3aa: CASSPQGITDTQYF
CDR3nt: TGTGCCAGCAGTCCACAGGGGATCACAGATACGCAGTATTTT

j_gene: TRBJ1-1
abundance: NA
v_gene: TRBV6-1
d_gene: TRBD1
len: 18
CDR3aa: CASSVEGSGGPLGTEAFF
CDR3nt: TGTGCCAGCAGTGTAGAAGGGTCAGGGGGCCCTTTGGGCACTGAAGCTTTCTTT

j_gene: TRBJ2-1
abundance: few
v_gene: TRBV6-1
d_gene: TRBD1
len: 15
CDR3aa: CASSESVGQYNEQFF
CDR3nt: TGTGCCAGCAGTGAATCTGTGGGACAGTACAATGAGCAGTTCTTC

j_gene: TRBJ1-6
abundance: NA
v_gene: TRBV28
d_gene: NA
len: 13
CDR3aa: CASSFPDNSPLHF
CDR3nt: TGTGCCAGCAGTTTCCCCGATAATTCACCCCTCCACTTT

j_gene: TRBJ2-3
abundance: NA
v_gene: TRBV5-1
d_gene: NA
len: 14
CDR3aa: CASSSPGYTDTQYF
CDR3nt: TGCGCCAGCAGCTCTCCGGGGTACACAGATACGCAGTATTTT

j_gene: TRBJ2-7
abundance: NA
v_gene: TRBV10-3
d_gene: NA
len: 14
CDR3aa: CAISETGTIYEQYF
CDR3nt: TGTGCCATCAGTGAGACAGGGACAATCTACGAGCAGTACTTC

j_gene: TRBJ1-3
abundance: NA
v_gene: TRBV7-8
d_gene: NA
len: 13
CDR3aa: CASRQGSGNTIYF
CDR3nt: TGTGCCAGCAGACAGGGCTCTGGAAACACCATATATTTT

j_gene: TRBJ2-1
abundance: NA
v_gene: TRBV7-9
d_gene: TRBD2
len: 19
CDR3aa: CSSSLALTYLAGGKNEQFF
CDR3nt: TGTTCCAGCAGCTTAGCGCTAACGTATCTAGCGGGGGGCAAGAATGAGCAGTTCTTC

j_gene: TRBJ1-5
abundance: NA
v_gene: TRBV19
d_gene: TRBD1
len: 15
CDR3aa: CASRVTGALSQPQHF
CDR3nt: TGTGCCAGTAGGGTGACAGGGGCCCTGAGTCAGCCCCAGCATTTT

j_gene: TRBJ1-3
abundance: NA
v_gene: TRBV2
d_gene: NA
len: 15
CDR3aa: CASSEVTSSGNTIYF
CDR3nt: TGTGCCAGCAGTGAAGTAACCAGCTCTGGAAACACCATATATTTT

j_gene: TRBJ2-3
abundance: NA
v_gene: TRBV7-3
d_gene: NA
len: 13
CDR3aa: CASSSPSGDTQYF
CDR3nt: TGTGCCAGCAGCTCCCCCTCCGGAGATACGCAGTATTTT

j_gene: TRBJ1-2
abundance: NA
v_gene: TRBV30
d_gene: NA
len: 13
CDR3aa: CAWSLQGSYGYTF
CDR3nt: TGTGCCTGGAGTCTACAGGGTAGCTATGGCTACACCTTC

j_gene: TRBJ1-2
abundance: NA
v_gene: TRBV28
d_gene: TRBD1
len: 13
CDR3aa: CASSLSGQYGYTF
CDR3nt: TGTGCCAGCAGTTTATCGGGACAGTATGGCTACACCTTC

j_gene: TRBJ2-1
abundance: NA
v_gene: TRBV7-2
d_gene: NA
len: 13
CDR3aa: CASRRVPGHEQFF
CDR3nt: TGTGCCAGCAGGCGAGTACCAGGCCATGAGCAGTTCTTC

j_gene: TRBJ2-7
abundance: NA
v_gene: TRBV29-1
d_gene: NA
len: 12
CDR3aa: CSVEWSTGEQYF
CDR3nt: TGCAGCGTTGAATGGTCGACCGGGGAGCAGTACTTC

j_gene: TRBJ1-4
abundance: once
v_gene: TRBV2
d_gene: NA
len: 13
CDR3aa: CASNGGAGEKLFF
CDR3nt: TGTGCCAGCAACGGAGGGGCCGGTGAAAAACTGTTTTTT

j_gene: TRBJ1-5
abundance: once
v_gene: TRBV11-3
d_gene: NA
len: 12
CDR3aa: CASSFIYQPQHF
CDR3nt: TGTGCCAGCAGTTTTATTTATCAGCCCCAGCATTTT

j_gene: TRBJ2-1
abundance: NA
v_gene: TRBV19
d_gene: TRBD2
len: 18
CDR3aa: CASSPTPQLAGGPHEQFF
CDR3nt: TGTGCCAGTAGTCCAACCCCTCAACTAGCGGGAGGGCCACATGAGCAGTTCTTC

j_gene: TRBJ2-4
abundance: NA
v_gene: TRBV6-5
d_gene: TRBD1
len: 15
CDR3aa: CASRQGAQAKNIQYF
CDR3nt: TGTGCCAGCAGGCAGGGGGCCCAAGCCAAAAACATTCAGTACTTC

j_gene: TRBJ2-3
abundance: few
v_gene: TRBV10-3
d_gene: TRBD2
len: 13
CDR3aa: CAIQRESTDTQYF
CDR3nt: TGTGCCATCCAGCGGGAGTCGACAGATACGCAGTATTTT

j_gene: TRBJ2-3
abundance: NA
v_gene: TRBV28
d_gene: TRBD2
len: 16
CDR3aa: CASSSGTSGSTDTQYF
CDR3nt: TGTGCCAGCAGTTCCGGGACTAGCGGGTCCACAGATACGCAGTATTTT

j_gene: TRBJ2-7
abundance: NA
v_gene: TRBV30
d_gene: NA
len: 13
CDR3aa: CAWSPGQKYEQYF
CDR3nt: TGTGCCTGGAGCCCGGGACAAAAATACGAGCAGTACTTC

j_gene: TRBJ1-2
abundance: NA
v_gene: TRBV6-4
d_gene: TRBD1
len: 13
CDR3aa: CASRGQGSSGYTF
CDR3nt: TGTGCCAGCAGGGGACAGGGGTCGAGTGGCTACACCTTC

j_gene: TRBJ1-1
abundance: few
v_gene: TRBV6-5
d_gene: TRBD1
len: 12
CDR3aa: CASSYLQGTAFF
CDR3nt: TGTGCCAGCAGTTACCTACAGGGGACAGCTTTCTTT

j_gene: TRBJ1-1
abundance: NA
v_gene: TRBV28
d_gene: NA
len: 16
CDR3aa: CASNVNSKGYDTEAFF
CDR3nt: TGTGCCAGCAACGTCAATTCGAAGGGGTATGACACTGAAGCTTTCTTT

j_gene: TRBJ2-3
abundance: NA
v_gene: TRBV5-1
d_gene: NA
len: 13
CDR3aa: CASSPAVTGTQYF
CDR3nt: TGCGCCAGCAGCCCGGCCGTCACAGGTACGCAGTATTTT

j_gene: TRBJ2-1
abundance: NA
v_gene: TRBV28
d_gene: TRBD2
len: 13
CDR3aa: CASSLAGGAEQFF
CDR3nt: TGTGCCAGCAGTTTGGCGGGAGGAGCCGAGCAGTTCTTC

j_gene: TRBJ1-2
abundance: few
v_gene: TRBV9
d_gene: NA
len: 13
CDR3aa: CASSVAGAGGYTF
CDR3nt: TGTGCCAGCAGCGTAGCTGGAGCGGGGGGCTACACCTTC

j_gene: TRBJ1-5
abundance: NA
v_gene: TRBV28
d_gene: TRBD1
len: 11
CDR3aa: CASSTPEGADF
CDR3nt: TGTGCCAGCAGTACCCCCGAGGGGGCGGATTTT

j_gene: TRBJ2-7
abundance: few
v_gene: TRBV18
d_gene: TRBD1
len: 14
CDR3aa: CASSPNRGDLEQYF
CDR3nt: TGTGCCAGCTCACCTAACAGGGGGGATCTCGAGCAGTACTTC

j_gene: TRBJ2-3
abundance: NA
v_gene: TRBV27
d_gene: NA
len: 16
CDR3aa: CASSFFAGIRTDTQYF
CDR3nt: TGTGCCAGCAGTTTTTTCGCCGGGATCCGCACAGATACGCAGTATTTT

j_gene: TRBJ1-5
abundance: NA
v_gene: TRBV30
d_gene: NA
len: 14
CDR3aa: CAWSTGQTDQPQHF
CDR3nt: TGTGCCTGGAGTACGGGACAAACCGATCAGCCCCAGCATTTT

j_gene: TRBJ2-3
abundance: NA
v_gene: TRBV9
d_gene: TRBD2
len: 15
CDR3aa: CASSVAAGSTDTQYF
CDR3nt: TGTGCCAGCAGCGTAGCAGCGGGGAGCACAGATACGCAGTATTTT

j_gene: TRBJ2-7
abundance: NA
v_gene: TRBV6-6
d_gene: TRBD2
len: 14
CDR3aa: CASSPRAGVYEQYF
CDR3nt: TGTGCCAGCAGCCCGCGAGCGGGGGTCTACGAGCAGTACTTC

j_gene: TRBJ2-1
abundance: NA
v_gene: TRBV19
d_gene: NA
len: 14
CDR3aa: CASSIVVDEDEQFF
CDR3nt: TGTGCCAGTAGTATTGTAGTAGATGAAGATGAGCAGTTCTTC

j_gene: TRBJ2-7
abundance: NA
v_gene: TRBV9
d_gene: TRBD1
len: 15
CDR3aa: CASSVGDRELNEQYF
CDR3nt: TGTGCCAGCAGCGTAGGGGACAGGGAGCTTAACGAGCAGTACTTC

j_gene: TRBJ2-7
abundance: NA
v_gene: TRBV5-4
d_gene: TRBD1
len: 15
CDR3aa: CASSSWTGATYEQYF
CDR3nt: TGTGCCAGCAGCTCCTGGACAGGTGCTACCTACGAGCAGTACTTC

j_gene: TRBJ2-3
abundance: NA
v_gene: TRBV28
d_gene: NA
len: 13
CDR3aa: CASRTQGVDTQYF
CDR3nt: TGTGCCAGCAGGACTCAGGGTGTCGATACGCAGTATTTT

j_gene: TRBJ1-4
abundance: NA
v_gene: TRBV29-1
d_gene: TRBD1
len: 12
CDR3aa: CSVEAGGEKLFF
CDR3nt: TGCAGCGTTGAAGCAGGGGGGGAAAAACTGTTTTTT

j_gene: TRBJ1-6
abundance: NA
v_gene: TRBV2
d_gene: NA
len: 16
CDR3aa: CASSEAPLDSNSPLHF
CDR3nt: TGTGCCAGCAGTGAAGCACCATTGGACAGTAATTCACCCCTCCACTTT

j_gene: TRBJ2-1
abundance: NA
v_gene: TRBV28
d_gene: NA
len: 16
CDR3aa: CASSFAAENSYNEQFF
CDR3nt: TGTGCCAGCAGTTTTGCAGCGGAGAACTCCTACAATGAGCAGTTCTTC

j_gene: TRBJ1-6
abundance: NA
v_gene: TRBV6-1
d_gene: NA
len: 15
CDR3aa: CASRVGLVKGSPLHF
CDR3nt: TGTGCCAGCAGGGTTGGACTTGTCAAGGGTTCACCCCTCCACTTT

j_gene: TRBJ1-5
abundance: NA
v_gene: TRBV30
d_gene: TRBD1
len: 14
CDR3aa: CAWSAGQGGQPQHF
CDR3nt: TGTGCCTGGAGTGCAGGACAGGGGGGGCAGCCCCAGCATTTT

j_gene: TRBJ2-1
abundance: NA
v_gene: TRBV9
d_gene: TRBD2
len: 16
CDR3aa: CASRAPGTSGSNEQFF
CDR3nt: TGTGCCAGCAGGGCACCCGGGACTAGCGGGAGCAATGAGCAGTTCTTC

j_gene: TRBJ2-3
abundance: NA
v_gene: TRBV6-5
d_gene: NA
len: 15
CDR3aa: CASTPRGFATDTQYF
CDR3nt: TGTGCCAGCACCCCCCGGGGGTTTGCCACAGATACGCAGTATTTT

j_gene: TRBJ1-5
abundance: NA
v_gene: TRBV12-5
d_gene: NA
len: 17
CDR3aa: CASGPRTEPYSNQPQHF
CDR3nt: TGTGCTAGTGGCCCCAGGACAGAACCGTATAGCAATCAGCCCCAGCATTTT

j_gene: TRBJ1-5
abundance: once
v_gene: TRBV5-1
d_gene: TRBD1
len: 15
CDR3aa: CASSQQGLGNQPQHF
CDR3nt: TGCGCCAGCAGCCAACAGGGGTTGGGCAATCAGCCCCAGCATTTT

j_gene: TRBJ2-1
abundance: few
v_gene: TRBV29-1
d_gene: NA
len: 14
CDR3aa: CSVGQIISYNEQFF
CDR3nt: TGCAGCGTTGGACAGATAATCTCCTACAATGAGCAGTTCTTC

j_gene: TRBJ1-1
abundance: NA
v_gene: TRBV6-6
d_gene: TRBD1
len: 15
CDR3aa: CASSYSDRGGTEAFF
CDR3nt: TGTGCCAGCAGTTACTCCGACAGGGGAGGAACTGAAGCTTTCTTT

j_gene: TRBJ2-7
abundance: few
v_gene: TRBV7-3
d_gene: TRBD2
len: 15
CDR3aa: CASSFTSGPLREQYF
CDR3nt: TGTGCCAGCAGCTTCACTAGCGGGCCTCTTCGGGAGCAGTACTTC

j_gene: TRBJ1-2
abundance: NA
v_gene: TRBV9
d_gene: TRBD1
len: 15
CDR3aa: CASSLGAGGNYGYTF
CDR3nt: TGTGCCAGCAGCCTTGGGGCAGGGGGGAACTATGGCTACACCTTC